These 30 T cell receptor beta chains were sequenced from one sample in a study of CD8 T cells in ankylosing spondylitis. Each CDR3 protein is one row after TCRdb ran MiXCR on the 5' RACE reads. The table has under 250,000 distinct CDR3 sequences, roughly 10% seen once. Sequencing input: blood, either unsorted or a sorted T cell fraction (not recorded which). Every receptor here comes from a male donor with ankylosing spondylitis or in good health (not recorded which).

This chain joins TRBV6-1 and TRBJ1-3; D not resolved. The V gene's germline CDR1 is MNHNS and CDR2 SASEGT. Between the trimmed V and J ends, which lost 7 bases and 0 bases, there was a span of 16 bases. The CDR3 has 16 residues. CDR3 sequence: CASTQDRAPSGNTIYF. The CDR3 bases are TGTGCCAGCACCCAGGACCGGGCCCCCTCTGGAAACACCATATATTTT.

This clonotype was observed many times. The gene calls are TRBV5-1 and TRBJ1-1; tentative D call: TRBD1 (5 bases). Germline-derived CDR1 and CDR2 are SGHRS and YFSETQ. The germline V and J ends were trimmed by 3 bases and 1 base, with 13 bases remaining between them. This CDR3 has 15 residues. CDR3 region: CASSSHQGSNTEAFF. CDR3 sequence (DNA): TGCGCCAGCAGCTCCCACCAGGGTTCGAACACTGAAGCTTTCTTT.

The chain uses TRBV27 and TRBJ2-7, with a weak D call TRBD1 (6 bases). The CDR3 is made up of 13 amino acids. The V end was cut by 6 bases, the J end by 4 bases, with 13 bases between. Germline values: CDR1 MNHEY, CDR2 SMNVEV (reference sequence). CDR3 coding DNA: TGTGCCAGCAGCTCGGACAGATGTTACGAGCAGTACTTC. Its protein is CASSSDRCYEQYF.

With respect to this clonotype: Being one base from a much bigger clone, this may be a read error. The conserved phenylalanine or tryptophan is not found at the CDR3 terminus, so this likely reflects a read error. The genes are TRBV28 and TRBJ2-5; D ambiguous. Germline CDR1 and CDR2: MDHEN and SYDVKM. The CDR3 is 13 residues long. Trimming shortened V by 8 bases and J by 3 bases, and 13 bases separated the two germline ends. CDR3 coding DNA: TGTGCCAGCGGGTGGGCAGACAAAGAGACCCAGTACCTC. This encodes CASGWADKETQYL.

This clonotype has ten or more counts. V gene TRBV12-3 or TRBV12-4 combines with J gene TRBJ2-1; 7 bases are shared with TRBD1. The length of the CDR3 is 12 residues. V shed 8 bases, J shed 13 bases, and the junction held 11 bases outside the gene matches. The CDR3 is CASLRQAGGQFF. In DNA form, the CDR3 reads TGTGCCAGCCTCCGCCAGGCAGGGGGTCAGTTCTTC.

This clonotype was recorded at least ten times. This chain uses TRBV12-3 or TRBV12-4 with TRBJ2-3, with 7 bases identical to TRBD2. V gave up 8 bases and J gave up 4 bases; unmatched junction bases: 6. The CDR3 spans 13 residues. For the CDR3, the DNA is TGTGCCAGCGACGGGGAGGGGTCAGATACGCAGTATTTT. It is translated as CASDGEGSDTQYF.

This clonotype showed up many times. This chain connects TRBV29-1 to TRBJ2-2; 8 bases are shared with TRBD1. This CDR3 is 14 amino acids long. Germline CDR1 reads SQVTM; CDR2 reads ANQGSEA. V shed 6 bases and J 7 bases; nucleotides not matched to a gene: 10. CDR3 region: CSVGTGSGVGELFF. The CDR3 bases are TGCAGCGTCGGGACAGGATCGGGAGTCGGGGAGCTGTTTTTT.

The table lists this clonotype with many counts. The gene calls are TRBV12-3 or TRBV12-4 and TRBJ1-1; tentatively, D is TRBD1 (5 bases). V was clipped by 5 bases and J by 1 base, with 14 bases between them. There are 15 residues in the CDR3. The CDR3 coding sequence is TGTGCCAGCAGTCCAATGTTCCAGGGGAACACTGAAGCTTTCTTT. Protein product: CASSPMFQGNTEAFF.

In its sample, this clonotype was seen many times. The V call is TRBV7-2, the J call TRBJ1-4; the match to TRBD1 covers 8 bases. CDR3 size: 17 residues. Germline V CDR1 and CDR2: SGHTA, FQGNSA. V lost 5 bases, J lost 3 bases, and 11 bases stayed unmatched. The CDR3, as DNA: TGTGCCAGCAGCACGCGGACAGGGCGGGGATCTAATGAAAAACTGTTTTTT. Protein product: CASSTRTGRGSNEKLFF.

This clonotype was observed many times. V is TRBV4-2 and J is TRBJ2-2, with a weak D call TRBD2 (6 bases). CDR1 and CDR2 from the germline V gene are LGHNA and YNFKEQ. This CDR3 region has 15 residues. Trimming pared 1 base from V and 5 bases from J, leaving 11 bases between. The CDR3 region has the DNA TGTGCCAGCAGCCAAGGCCTTGGGGGGACCGGGGAGCTGTTTTTT. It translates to CASSQGLGGTGELFF.

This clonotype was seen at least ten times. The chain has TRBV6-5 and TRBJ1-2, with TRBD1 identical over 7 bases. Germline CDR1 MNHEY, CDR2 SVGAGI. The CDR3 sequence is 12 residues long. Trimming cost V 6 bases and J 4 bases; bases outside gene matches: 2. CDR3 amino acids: CASRDRSYGYTF. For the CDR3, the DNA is TGTGCCAGCAGGGACAGGTCCTATGGCTACACCTTC.

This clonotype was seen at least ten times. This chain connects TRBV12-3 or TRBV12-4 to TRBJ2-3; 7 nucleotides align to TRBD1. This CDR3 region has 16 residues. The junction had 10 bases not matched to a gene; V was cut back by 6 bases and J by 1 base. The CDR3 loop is CASRPQGMIGTDTQYF. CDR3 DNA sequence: TGTGCCAGCAGGCCACAGGGGATGATAGGCACAGATACGCAGTATTTT.

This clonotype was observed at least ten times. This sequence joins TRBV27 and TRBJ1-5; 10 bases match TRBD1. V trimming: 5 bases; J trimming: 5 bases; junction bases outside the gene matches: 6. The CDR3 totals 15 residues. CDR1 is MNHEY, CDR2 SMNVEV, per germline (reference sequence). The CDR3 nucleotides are TGTGCCAGCAGTCCCAGAGGGACAGGGGATCAGCCCCAGCATTTT. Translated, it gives CASSPRGTGDQPQHF.

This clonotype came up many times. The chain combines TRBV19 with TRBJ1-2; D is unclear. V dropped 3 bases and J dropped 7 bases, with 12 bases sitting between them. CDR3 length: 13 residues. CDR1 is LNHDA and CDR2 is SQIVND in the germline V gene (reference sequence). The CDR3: CASSMNLELGYTF. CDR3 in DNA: TGTGCCAGTAGTATGAATCTCGAACTTGGCTACACCTTC.

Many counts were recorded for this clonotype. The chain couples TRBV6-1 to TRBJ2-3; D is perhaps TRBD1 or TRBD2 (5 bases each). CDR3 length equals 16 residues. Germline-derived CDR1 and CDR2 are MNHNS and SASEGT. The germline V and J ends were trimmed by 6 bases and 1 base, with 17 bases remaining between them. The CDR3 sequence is CASRPVRDPGTDTQYF. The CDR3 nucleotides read TGTGCCAGCAGGCCTGTCCGGGACCCGGGCACAGATACGCAGTATTTT.

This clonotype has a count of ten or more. DNA for the CDR3: TGTGCCAGCTCACCCCTTGGGGTCGGTAATGAAAAACTGTTTTTT. Translated: CASSPLGVGNEKLFF. This sequence joins TRBV18 and TRBJ1-4, with D unclear. Deletions cut 3 bases from V and 4 bases from J, with 12 bases between. The CDR3 loop spans 15 amino acids. Germline V gene data show CDR1 as KGHSH and CDR2 as LQKENI.

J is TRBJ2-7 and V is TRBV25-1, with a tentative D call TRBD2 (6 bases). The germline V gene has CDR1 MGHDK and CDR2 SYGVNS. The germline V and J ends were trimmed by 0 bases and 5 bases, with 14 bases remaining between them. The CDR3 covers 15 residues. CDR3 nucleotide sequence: TGTGCCAGCAGTGAATATGGGGCAGGGAGGAACGAGCAGTACTTC. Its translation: CASSEYGAGRNEQYF.

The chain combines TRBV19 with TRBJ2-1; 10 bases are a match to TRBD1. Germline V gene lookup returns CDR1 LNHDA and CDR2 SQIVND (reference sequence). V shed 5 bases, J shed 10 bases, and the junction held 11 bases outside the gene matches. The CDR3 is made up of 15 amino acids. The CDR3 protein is CASSHRDRGFGEQFF. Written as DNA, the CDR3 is TGTGCCAGTAGTCACCGGGACAGGGGTTTCGGGGAGCAGTTCTTC.

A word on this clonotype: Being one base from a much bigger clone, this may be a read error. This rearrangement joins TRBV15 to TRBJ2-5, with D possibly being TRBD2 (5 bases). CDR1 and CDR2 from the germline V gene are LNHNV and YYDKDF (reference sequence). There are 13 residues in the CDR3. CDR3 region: CATSRGGLETQHF. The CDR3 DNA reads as TGTGCCACCAGCAGAGGAGGGTTAGAGACCCAGCACTTC.

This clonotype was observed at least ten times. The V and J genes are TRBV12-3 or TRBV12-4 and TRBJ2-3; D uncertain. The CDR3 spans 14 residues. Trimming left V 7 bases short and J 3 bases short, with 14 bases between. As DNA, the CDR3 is TGTGCCAGCACCCGGTCCAGCCCGACAGATACGCAGTATTTT. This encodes CASTRSSPTDTQYF.

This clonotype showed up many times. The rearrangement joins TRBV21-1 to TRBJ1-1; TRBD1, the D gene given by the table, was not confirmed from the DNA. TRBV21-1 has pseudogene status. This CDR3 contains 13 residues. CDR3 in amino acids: CASSIRRDTEAFF. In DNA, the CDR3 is TGTGCCAGTAGTATACGCAGGGACACTGAAGCTTTCTTT.

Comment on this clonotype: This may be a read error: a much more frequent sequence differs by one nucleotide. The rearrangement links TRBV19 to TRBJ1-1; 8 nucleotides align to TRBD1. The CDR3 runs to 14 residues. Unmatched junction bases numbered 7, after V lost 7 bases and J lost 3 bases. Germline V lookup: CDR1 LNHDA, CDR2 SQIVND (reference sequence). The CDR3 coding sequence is TGTGCCAGTAATGGCGGGACAGGTTACACTGAAGCTTTCTTT. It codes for CASNGGTGYTEAFF.

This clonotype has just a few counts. Written as DNA, the CDR3 is TGTGCCAGCAGCCAAGGCGGGGCCGGTCAGCCCCAGCATTTT. It specifies CASSQGGAGQPQHF. V and J are TRBV4-2 and TRBJ1-5, with D perhaps TRBD1 (5 bases). CDR1 and CDR2 from the germline V gene are LGHNA and YNFKEQ. This CDR3 has 14 residues. Deletions cut 1 base from V and 6 bases from J, with 10 bases between.

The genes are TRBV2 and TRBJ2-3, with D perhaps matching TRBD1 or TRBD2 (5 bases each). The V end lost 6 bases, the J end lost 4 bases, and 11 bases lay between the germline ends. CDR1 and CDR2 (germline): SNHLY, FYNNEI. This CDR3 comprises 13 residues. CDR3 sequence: CASRERGPDTQYF. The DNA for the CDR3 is TGTGCCAGCAGAGAGAGGGGCCCAGATACGCAGTATTTT. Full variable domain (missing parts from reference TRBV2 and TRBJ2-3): EPEVTQTPSHQVTQMGQEVILRCVPISNHLYFYWYRQILGQKVEFLVSFYNNEISEKSEIFDDQFSVERPDGSNFTLKIRSTKLEDSAMYFCASRERGPDTQYFGPGTRLTVL.

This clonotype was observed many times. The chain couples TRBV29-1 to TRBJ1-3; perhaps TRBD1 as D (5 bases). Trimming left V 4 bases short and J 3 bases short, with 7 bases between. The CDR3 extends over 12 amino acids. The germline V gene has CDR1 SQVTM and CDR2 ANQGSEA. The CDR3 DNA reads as TGCAGCGTTGGAGGACATGGAAACACCATATATTTT. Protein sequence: CSVGGHGNTIYF.

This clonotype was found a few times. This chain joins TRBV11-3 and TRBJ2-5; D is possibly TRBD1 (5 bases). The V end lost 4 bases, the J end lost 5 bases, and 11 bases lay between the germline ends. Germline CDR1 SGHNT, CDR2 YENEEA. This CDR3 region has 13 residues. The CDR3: CASSSQGPETQYF. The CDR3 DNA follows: TGTGCCAGCAGCTCCCAGGGTCCGGAGACCCAGTACTTC.

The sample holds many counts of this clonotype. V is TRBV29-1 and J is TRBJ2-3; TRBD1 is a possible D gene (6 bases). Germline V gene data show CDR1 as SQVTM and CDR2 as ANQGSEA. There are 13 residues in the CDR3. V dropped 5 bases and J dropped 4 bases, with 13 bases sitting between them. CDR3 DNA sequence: TGCAGCGTTCAGAGGCAGGGGTCAGATACGCAGTATTTT. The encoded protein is CSVQRQGSDTQYF.

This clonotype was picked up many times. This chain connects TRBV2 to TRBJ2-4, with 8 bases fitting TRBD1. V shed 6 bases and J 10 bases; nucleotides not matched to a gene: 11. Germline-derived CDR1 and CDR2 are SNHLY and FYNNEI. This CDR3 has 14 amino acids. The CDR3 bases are TGTGCCAGCAGGTTACAGGGGGGAATGGAAATTCAGTACTTC. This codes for CASRLQGGMEIQYF.

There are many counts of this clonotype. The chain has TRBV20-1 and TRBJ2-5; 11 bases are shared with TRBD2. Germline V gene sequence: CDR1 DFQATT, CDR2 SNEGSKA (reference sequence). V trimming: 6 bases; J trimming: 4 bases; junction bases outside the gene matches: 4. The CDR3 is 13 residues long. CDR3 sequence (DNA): TGCAGTGCCCCGACTAGCGGGGCAGAGACCCAGTACTTC. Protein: CSAPTSGAETQYF.

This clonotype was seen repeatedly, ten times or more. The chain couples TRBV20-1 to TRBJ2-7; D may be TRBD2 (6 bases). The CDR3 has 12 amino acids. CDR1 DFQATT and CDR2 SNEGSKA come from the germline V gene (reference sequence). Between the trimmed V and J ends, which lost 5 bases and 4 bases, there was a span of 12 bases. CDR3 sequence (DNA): TGCAGTGCTCCGGGACTCGGATACGAGCAGTACTTC. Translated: CSAPGLGYEQYF.